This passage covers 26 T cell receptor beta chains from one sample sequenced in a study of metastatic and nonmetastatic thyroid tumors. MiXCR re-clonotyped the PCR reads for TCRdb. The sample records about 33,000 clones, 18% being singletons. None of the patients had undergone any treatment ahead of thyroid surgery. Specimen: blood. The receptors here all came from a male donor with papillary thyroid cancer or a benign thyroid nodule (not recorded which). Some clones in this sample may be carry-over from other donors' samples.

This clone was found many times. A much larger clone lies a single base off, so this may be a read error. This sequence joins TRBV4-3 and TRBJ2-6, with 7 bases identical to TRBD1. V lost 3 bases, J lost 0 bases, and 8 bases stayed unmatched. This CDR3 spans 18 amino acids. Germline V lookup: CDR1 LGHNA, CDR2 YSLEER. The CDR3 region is CASSHPTGIDSGANVLTF. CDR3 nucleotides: TGCGCCAGCAGCCATCCGACAGGGATAGACTCTGGGGCCAACGTCCTGACTTTC.

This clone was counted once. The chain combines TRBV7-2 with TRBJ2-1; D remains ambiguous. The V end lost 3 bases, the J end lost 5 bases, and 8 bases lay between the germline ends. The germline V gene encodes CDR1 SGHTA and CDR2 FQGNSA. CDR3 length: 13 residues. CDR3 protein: CASSFRVHNEQFF. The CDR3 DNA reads TGTGCCAGCAGCTTTAGGGTCCACAATGAGCAGTTCTTC.

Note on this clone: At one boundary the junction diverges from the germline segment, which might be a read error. DNA for the CDR3: TGTTCCAGCAGTGAATTGGGGGCCGACACTGAAGCTTTCTTT. It encodes CSSSELGADTEAFF. The rearrangement uses TRBV25-1 and TRBJ1-1; D possibly corresponds to TRBD1 (6 bases). The CDR3 is 14 residues long. CDR1 MGHDK and CDR2 SYGVNS come from the germline V gene.

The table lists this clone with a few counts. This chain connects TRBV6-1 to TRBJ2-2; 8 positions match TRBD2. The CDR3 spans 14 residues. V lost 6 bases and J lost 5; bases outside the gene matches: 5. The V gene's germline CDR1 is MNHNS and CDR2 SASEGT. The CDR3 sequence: CASRGTRGTGELFF. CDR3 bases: TGTGCCAGCAGAGGGACTAGAGGAACCGGGGAGCTGTTTTTT.

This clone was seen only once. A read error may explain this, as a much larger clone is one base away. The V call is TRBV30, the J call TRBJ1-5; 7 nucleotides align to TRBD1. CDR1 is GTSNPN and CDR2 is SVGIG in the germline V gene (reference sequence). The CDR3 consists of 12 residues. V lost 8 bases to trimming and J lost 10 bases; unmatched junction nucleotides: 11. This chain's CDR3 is CAVDRVGHPQHF. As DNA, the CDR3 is TGTGCCGTTGACAGGGTCGGTCATCCCCAGCATTTT.

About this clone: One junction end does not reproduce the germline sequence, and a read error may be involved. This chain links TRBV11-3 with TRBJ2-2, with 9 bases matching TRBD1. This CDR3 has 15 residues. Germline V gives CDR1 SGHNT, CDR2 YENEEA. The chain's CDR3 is CAISLTTGGNGELFF. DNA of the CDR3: TGTGCCATCAGCCTAACCACAGGGGGCAACGGGGAGCTGTTTTTT. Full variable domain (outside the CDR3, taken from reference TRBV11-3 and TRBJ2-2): EAGVVQSPRYKIIEKKQPVAFWCNPISGHNTLYWYLQNLGQGPELLIRYENEEAVDDSQLPKDRFSAERLKGVDSTLKIQPAELGDSAVYLCAISLTTGGNGELFFGEGSRLTVL.

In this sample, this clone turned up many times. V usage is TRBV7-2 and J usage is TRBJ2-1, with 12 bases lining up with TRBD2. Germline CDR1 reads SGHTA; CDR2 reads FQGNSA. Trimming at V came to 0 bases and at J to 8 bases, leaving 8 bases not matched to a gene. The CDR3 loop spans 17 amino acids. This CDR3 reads CASSLALLAGGGDEQFF. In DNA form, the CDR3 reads TGTGCCAGCAGCTTAGCCCTACTAGCGGGGGGCGGCGATGAGCAGTTCTTC.

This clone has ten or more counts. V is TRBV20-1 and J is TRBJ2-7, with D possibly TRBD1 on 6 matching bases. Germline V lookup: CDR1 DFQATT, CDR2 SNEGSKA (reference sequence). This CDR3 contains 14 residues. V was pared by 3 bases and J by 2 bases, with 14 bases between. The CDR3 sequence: CSARGSGTPYEQYF. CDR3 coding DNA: TGCAGTGCTAGGGGGTCGGGGACACCCTACGAGCAGTACTTC.

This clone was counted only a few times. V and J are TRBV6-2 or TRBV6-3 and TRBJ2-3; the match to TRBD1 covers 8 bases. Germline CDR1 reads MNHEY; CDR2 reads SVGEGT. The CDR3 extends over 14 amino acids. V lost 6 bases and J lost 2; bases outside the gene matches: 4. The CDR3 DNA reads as TGTGCCAGCAGCCAGGGGGCCGACACAGATACGCAGTATTTT. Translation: CASSQGADTDTQYF.

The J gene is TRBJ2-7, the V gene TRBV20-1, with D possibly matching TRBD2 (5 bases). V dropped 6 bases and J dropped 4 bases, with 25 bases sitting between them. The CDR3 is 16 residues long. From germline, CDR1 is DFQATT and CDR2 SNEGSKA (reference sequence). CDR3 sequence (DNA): TGCAGTGCCAGTTACGACTTTAGCGTGGGAAGTTACGAGCAGTACTTC. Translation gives CSASYDFSVGSYEQYF.

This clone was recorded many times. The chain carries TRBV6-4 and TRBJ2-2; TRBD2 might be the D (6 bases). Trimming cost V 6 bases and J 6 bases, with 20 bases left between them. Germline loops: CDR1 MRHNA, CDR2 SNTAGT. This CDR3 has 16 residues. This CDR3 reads CASSPGGERGPGELFF. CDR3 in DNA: TGTGCCAGCAGCCCCGGGGGAGAGAGGGGCCCCGGGGAGCTGTTTTTT.

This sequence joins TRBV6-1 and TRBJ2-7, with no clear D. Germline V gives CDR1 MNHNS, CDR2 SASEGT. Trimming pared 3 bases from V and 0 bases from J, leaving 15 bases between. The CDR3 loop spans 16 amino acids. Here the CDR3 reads CASSDKGAPSSYEQYF. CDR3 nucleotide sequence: TGTGCCAGCAGTGATAAAGGAGCGCCGAGCTCCTACGAGCAGTACTTC.

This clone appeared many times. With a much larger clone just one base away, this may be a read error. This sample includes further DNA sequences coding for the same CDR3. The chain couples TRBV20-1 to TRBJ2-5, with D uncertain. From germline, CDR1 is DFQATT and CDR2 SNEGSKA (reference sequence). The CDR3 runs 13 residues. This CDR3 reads CSARVNWQETQYF. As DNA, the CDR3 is TGCAGTGCCAGAGTGAACTGGCAAGAGACCCAGTACTTC.

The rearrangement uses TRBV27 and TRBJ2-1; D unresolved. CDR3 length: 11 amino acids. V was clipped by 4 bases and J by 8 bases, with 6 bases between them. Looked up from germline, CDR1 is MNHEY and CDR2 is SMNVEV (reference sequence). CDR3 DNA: TGTGCCAGCAGTTCCCTTTATGAGCAGTTCTTC. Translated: CASSSLYEQFF.

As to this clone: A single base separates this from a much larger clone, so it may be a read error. CDR3 nucleotides: TGTTCCAGCAGCGTTAGTTGGCAGCCGAGAAACATTCAGTACTTC. It is translated as CSSSVSWQPRNIQYF. The chain joins TRBV9 to TRBJ2-4; D unresolved. Germline CDR1 SGDLS, CDR2 YYNGEE. This CDR3 is built from 15 residues.

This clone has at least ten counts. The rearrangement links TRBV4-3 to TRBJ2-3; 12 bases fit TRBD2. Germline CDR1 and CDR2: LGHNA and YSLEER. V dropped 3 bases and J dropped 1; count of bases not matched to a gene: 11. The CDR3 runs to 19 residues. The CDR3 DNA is TGCGCCAGCAGCCAGCCCTTCCCTAGACTAGCGGGGGGCACAGATACGCAGTATTTT. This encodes CASSQPFPRLAGGTDTQYF.

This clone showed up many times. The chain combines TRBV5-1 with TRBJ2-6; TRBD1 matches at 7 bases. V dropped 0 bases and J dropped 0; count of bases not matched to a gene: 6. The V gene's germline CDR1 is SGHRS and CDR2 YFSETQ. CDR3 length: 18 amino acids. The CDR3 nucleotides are TGCGCCAGCAGCTTGGTTGGGACAGTGCTCTCTGGGGCCAACGTCCTGACTTTC. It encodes CASSLVGTVLSGANVLTF.

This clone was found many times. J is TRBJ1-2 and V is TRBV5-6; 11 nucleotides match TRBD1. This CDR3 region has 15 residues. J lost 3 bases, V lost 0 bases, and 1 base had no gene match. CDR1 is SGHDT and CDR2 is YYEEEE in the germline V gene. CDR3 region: CASSLVGQGDYGYTF. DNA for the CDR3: TGTGCCAGCAGCTTGGTGGGACAGGGGGACTATGGCTACACCTTC.

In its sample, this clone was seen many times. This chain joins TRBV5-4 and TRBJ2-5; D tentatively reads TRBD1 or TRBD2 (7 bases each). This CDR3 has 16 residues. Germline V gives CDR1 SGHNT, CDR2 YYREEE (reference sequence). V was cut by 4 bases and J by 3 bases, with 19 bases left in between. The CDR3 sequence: CASSQMTGRGEETQYF. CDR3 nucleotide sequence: TGTGCCAGCAGCCAAATGACAGGGAGGGGTGAAGAGACCCAGTACTTC.

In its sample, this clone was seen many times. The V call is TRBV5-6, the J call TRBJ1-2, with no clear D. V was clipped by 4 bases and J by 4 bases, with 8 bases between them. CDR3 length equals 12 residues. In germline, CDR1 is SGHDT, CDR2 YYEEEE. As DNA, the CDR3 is TGTGCCAGCAGCCCCGGTGGCTATGGCTACACCTTC. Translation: CASSPGGYGYTF.

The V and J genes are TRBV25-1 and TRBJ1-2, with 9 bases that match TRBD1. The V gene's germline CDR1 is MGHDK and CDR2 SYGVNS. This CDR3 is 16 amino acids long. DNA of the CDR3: TGTGCAAACAGTTTACAGGGGGCCGAATTAAACTATGGCTACACCTTC. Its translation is CANSLQGAELNYGYTF.

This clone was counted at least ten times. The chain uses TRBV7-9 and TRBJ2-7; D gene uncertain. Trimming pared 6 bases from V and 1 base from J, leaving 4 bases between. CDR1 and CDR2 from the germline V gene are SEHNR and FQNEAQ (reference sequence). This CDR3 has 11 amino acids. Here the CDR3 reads CASRGSYEQYF. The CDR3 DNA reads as TGTGCCAGCAGGGGGTCCTACGAGCAGTACTTC.

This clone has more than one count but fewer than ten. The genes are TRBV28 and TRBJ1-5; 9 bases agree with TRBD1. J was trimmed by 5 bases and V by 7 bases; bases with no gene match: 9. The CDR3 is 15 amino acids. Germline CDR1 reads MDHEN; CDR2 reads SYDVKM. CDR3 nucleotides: TGTGCCAGCATCCCAACGGGACAGGGTTATCAGCCCCAGCATTTT. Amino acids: CASIPTGQGYQPQHF.

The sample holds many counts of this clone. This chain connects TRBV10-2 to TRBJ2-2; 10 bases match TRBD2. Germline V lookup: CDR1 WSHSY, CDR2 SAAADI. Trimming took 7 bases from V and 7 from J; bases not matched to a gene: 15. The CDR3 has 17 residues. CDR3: CASTPGTSVRRNGELFF. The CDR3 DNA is TGCGCCAGCACTCCCGGGACTAGCGTAAGAAGAAACGGGGAGCTGTTTTTT.

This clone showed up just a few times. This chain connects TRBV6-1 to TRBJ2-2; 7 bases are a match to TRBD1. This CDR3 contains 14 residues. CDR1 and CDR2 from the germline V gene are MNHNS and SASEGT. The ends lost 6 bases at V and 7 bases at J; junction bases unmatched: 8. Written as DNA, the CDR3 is TGTGCCAGCAGACAACAGGGGAATCTCGGGGAGCTGTTTTTT. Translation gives CASRQQGNLGELFF.

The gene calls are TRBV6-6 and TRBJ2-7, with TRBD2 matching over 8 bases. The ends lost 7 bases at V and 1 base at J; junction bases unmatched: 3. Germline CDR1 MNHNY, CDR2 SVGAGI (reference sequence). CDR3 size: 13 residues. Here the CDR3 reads CASTLAGSYEQYF. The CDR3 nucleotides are TGTGCCAGCACGTTAGCGGGGTCCTACGAGCAGTACTTC.